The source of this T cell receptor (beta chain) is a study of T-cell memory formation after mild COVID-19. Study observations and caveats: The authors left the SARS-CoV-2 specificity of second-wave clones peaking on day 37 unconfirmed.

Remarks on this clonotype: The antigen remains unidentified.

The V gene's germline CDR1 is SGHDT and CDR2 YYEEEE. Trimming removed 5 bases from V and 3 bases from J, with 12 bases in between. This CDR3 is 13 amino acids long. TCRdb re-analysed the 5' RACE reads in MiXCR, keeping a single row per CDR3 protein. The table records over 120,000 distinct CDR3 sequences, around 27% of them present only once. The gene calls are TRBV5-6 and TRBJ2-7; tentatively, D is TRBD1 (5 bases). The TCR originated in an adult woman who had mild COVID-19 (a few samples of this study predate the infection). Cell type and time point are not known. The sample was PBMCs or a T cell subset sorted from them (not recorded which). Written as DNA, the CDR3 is TGTGCCAGCAGGTCGGTAGGGGACTACGAGCAGTACTTC. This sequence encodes CASRSVGDYEQYF.